The rows below give T cell receptor beta chains drawn from one sample of a study of blood T cell repertoires in COVID-19. Generated by immunoSEQ multiplex PCR, the TCRdb table keeps only in-frame clones and is missing some. This table has 45,000 to 65,000 clones, roughly 90% appearing once. Input material: peripheral blood. These receptors all come from a human donor in a cohort sampled during active COVID-19. The conserved cysteine and the conserved F or W are not part of the CDR3 here.

TRBV2 ASRLKQGARDYGYT
TRBV6-6 ASSYMGQGNTEAF
TRBV12-3/TRBV12-4 ASSFDRTDTQY
TRBV9 ASSVGGNTIY
TRBV7-2 ASSTKGHGTGRFTGELF
TRBV6-5 ASRARRANTGELF
TRBV24-1 ATRPPGGDREQF
TRBV7-8 ASSLDVRYNQPQH
TRBV7-8 ASRGGREITDTQY
TRBV9 ASGSRDRNTGELF
TRBV24-1 ATSDGPGELF
TRBV11-2 ASSFSGGDGYT
TRBV19 ASSRFSGANVLT
TRBV6-2/TRBV6-3 ASSYWAGEAF
TRBV3-1/TRBV3-2 ASSSQGTGLRAQY
TRBV3-1/TRBV3-2 ASSLFSGEGNTIY
TRBV19 ASRSLLNTEAF
TRBV2 ASSPRDSFFSGKLF
TRBV12-3/TRBV12-4 ASSFGVPYEQY
TRBV6-6 ATTDTYSNQPQH
TRBV6-5 ASSYPRGYGYT
TRBV6-2/TRBV6-3 ASSYYQRTGVRDTGELF
TRBV4-2 ASSPSRQGDDTEAF
TRBV7-9 ASTGTTYPEQF
TRBV5-1 ASSLRGPLNTEAF
TRBV24-1 ATGFRTGELF
TRBV6-2/TRBV6-3 ASSYSVTGTANT
TRBV18 ASSPRRQNNEQF
TRBV27 ASSTLAGFSSYEQY
TRBV19 ASSKSWDTQY
TRBV9 ASSELAGVRDTQY
TRBV7-9 ASSTPRRGRTAREEAF
TRBV6-4 ASSDSPGGDSDTQY
TRBV5-6 ASNPGGYTDTQY
TRBV6-1 ASSENRGGYT
TRBV12-3/TRBV12-4 ASSWTGENEQF
TRBV30 AWNSGAMNEQF
TRBV24-1 ATSEGGLGLHYNEQF
TRBV7-2 ASSLPKTRRKETQY
TRBV7-2 ASSLQQTHTGELF
TRBV30 ALSDKGYEQY
TRBV4-1 ASSQDRSSGNTIY
TRBV5-5 ASSAGPREDTQY
TRBV19 ASRAIQGDNYGYT
TRBV24-1 ATSATGGLTDTQY
TRBV2 ASAYRVDQPQH
TRBV6-1 ASSEFWTGAFEQY
TRBV3-1/TRBV3-2 ASSQVTDSPLH
TRBV5-1 ASSSDGTYNEQF